Shown below are 23 T cell receptor beta chains from a single sample sequenced in a study of blood T cell repertoires in COVID-19. The method was immunoSEQ multiplex PCR; TCRdb's version includes in-frame clones alone and lacks a portion of them. The sample has roughly 100,000 clones, about four fifths seen once. The sequenced sample was peripheral blood. All receptors derive from a man in his sixties with acute or convalescent COVID-19.

CDR3 loop: CASSMGQGRPETEAFF. The CDR3 DNA is TGCGCCAGCAGCATGGGACAGGGCCGCCCCGAAACTGAAGCTTTCTTT. J is TRBJ1-1 and V is TRBV5-1; 9 bases are shared with TRBD1. J lost 5 bases, V lost 4 bases, and 12 bases had no gene match. Germline lookup yields CDR1 SGHRS and CDR2 YFSETQ. CDR3 length: 16 amino acids.

This rearrangement joins TRBV6-2 or TRBV6-3 to TRBJ2-1; TRBD2 matches 7 bases. Per the germline V gene, CDR1 is MNHEY and CDR2 is SVGEGT. The junction had 4 bases not matched to a gene; V was cut back by 0 bases and J by 2 bases. The CDR3 is 16 amino acids. CDR3 sequence reads: CASSYSRGSTYNEQFF. DNA for the CDR3: TGTGCCAGCAGTTACTCACGCGGGAGTACCTACAATGAGCAGTTCTTC.

V and J are TRBV5-4 and TRBJ1-1; D uncertain. Trimming took 1 base from V and 1 from J, leaving 14 bases between them. This CDR3 has 16 residues. CDR1 SGHNT and CDR2 YYREEE come from the germline V gene (reference sequence). CDR3 DNA sequence: TGTGCCAGCAGCTTGCCCCCGCCGTCGGGGAACACTGAAGCTTTCTTT. Its translation is CASSLPPPSGNTEAFF.

This clone was counted a few times. This chain links TRBV4-3 with TRBJ1-4, with D uncertain. The V gene lost 3 bases and the J gene lost 8 bases, with 10 bases spanning the gap. Germline V gene data show CDR1 as LGHNA and CDR2 as YSLEER. This CDR3 is 13 amino acids long. CDR3 nucleotide sequence: TGCGCCAGCAGCCACCTCCATGGCGAAAAACTGTTTTTT. Encoded protein: CASSHLHGEKLFF.

The chain combines TRBV6-1 with TRBJ1-4; D uncertain. Trimming cost V 3 bases and J 4 bases, with 6 bases left between them. The CDR3 is 13 residues long. CDR1 is MNHNS and CDR2 is SASEGT in the germline V gene. CDR3 nucleotide sequence: TGTGCCAGCAGTGACGTATTTAATGAAAAACTGTTTTTT. Translated: CASSDVFNEKLFF.

J is TRBJ2-7 and V is TRBV29-1; D remains ambiguous. Germline lookup yields CDR1 SQVTM and CDR2 ANQGSEA. The length of the CDR3 is 12 residues. With 2 bases removed from V and 2 bases from J, the gap between germline ends came to 7 bases. The CDR3 loop reads CSVESDAYEQYF. The CDR3 DNA is TGCAGCGTTGAAAGCGATGCCTACGAGCAGTACTTC.

The genes are TRBV5-1 and TRBJ2-3; possibly TRBD2 for D (5 bases). Germline-derived CDR1 and CDR2 are SGHRS and YFSETQ. V lost 2 bases and J lost 2, with 12 bases in between. CDR3 length equals 15 residues. The CDR3 protein is CASSLLGQYTDTQYF. DNA for the CDR3: TGCGCCAGCAGCTTACTAGGTCAATACACAGATACGCAGTATTTT.

The rearrangement joins TRBV25-1 to TRBJ1-4, with a possible D match to TRBD1 (6 bases). The V end lost 2 bases, the J end lost 6 bases, and 10 bases lay between the germline ends. Germline lookup yields CDR1 MGHDK and CDR2 SYGVNS. The CDR3 contains 14 residues. CDR3 nucleotide sequence: TGTGCCAGCAGTGAAACAGGGTACTATGAAAAACTGTTTTTT. Its translation is CASSETGYYEKLFF.

This clone was seen more than once but under ten times. This chain connects TRBV9 to TRBJ1-4; no clear D gene. Germline V gene data show CDR1 as SGDLS and CDR2 as YYNGEE. Trimming cost V 3 bases and J 3 bases, with 15 bases left between them. This CDR3 region has 16 residues. CDR3 nucleotide sequence: TGTGCCAGCAGCGAGGACCGGGGTTCGGCTAATGAAAAACTGTTTTTT. Protein sequence: CASSEDRGSANEKLFF. Looking up the rest from reference TRBV9 and TRBJ1-4 gives the full variable domain: DSGVTQTPKHLITATGQRVTLRCSPRSGDLSVYWYQQSLDQGLQFLIQYYNGEERAKGNILERFSAQQFPDLHSELNLSSLELGDSALYFCASSEDRGSANEKLFFGSGTQLSVL.

The DNA of the CDR3 is TGTGCCAGTAGTATAGATTGGACAGGGGGATTTGGCTACACCTTC. Translated: CASSIDWTGGFGYTF. The rearrangement links TRBV19 to TRBJ1-2; 10 nucleotides align to TRBD1. This CDR3 is 15 amino acids long. Unmatched junction bases numbered 5, after V lost 0 bases and J lost 7 bases. Germline values: CDR1 LNHDA, CDR2 SQIVND (reference sequence). Full variable domain (remainder filled in from reference TRBV19 and TRBJ1-2): DGGITQSPKYLFRKEGQNVTLSCEQNLNHDAMYWYRQDPGQGLRLIYYSQIVNDFQKGDIAEGYSVSREKKESFPLTVTSAQKNPTAFYLCASSIDWTGGFGYTFGSGTRLTVV.

The chain joins TRBV18 to TRBJ1-5; weak D call: TRBD1 (6 bases). The germline V and J ends were trimmed by 6 bases and 0 bases, with 15 bases remaining between them. Germline V gene data show CDR1 as KGHSH and CDR2 as LQKENI. This CDR3 spans 16 amino acids. Here the CDR3 DNA reads TGTGCCAGCTCGACACAGGGCGGATATAGCAATCAGCCCCAGCATTTT. Translating it yields CASSTQGGYSNQPQHF.

The chain uses TRBV12-5 and TRBJ1-1, with 7 bases aligning to TRBD1. CDR3 size: 17 residues. The trim removed 4 bases at V and 0 bases at J, leaving 11 bases unmatched. Per the germline V gene, CDR1 is LGHNT and CDR2 is FRNRAP. CDR3 DNA: TGTGCTAGTGGTTCCAAGGTGGGACAGCTAATGAACACTGAAGCTTTCTTT. Translation: CASGSKVGQLMNTEAFF.

This clone has more than one count but fewer than ten. J is TRBJ2-1 and V is TRBV6-5; possibly TRBD1 for D (6 bases). Germline CDR1 MNHEY, CDR2 SVGAGI. There are 14 residues in the CDR3. V shed 6 bases and J shed 6 bases, with 15 bases lying between them. The CDR3 reads CASRPLQGSNEQFF. The CDR3 region has the DNA TGTGCCAGCAGGCCCCTACAGGGAAGCAATGAGCAGTTCTTC.

The chain carries TRBV18 and TRBJ2-2; tentative D call: TRBD1 (6 bases). V lost 2 bases and J lost 2, with 12 bases in between. The CDR3 loop spans 16 amino acids. CDR1 is KGHSH, CDR2 LQKENI, per germline. CDR3 in amino acids: CASSPRDRFNTGELFF. In DNA, the CDR3 is TGTGCCAGCTCACCAAGAGACAGGTTCAACACCGGGGAGCTGTTTTTT. Using reference TRBV18 and TRBJ2-2 for the parts outside the CDR3, the full variable domain is NAGVMQNPRHLVRRRGQEARLRCSPMKGHSHVYWYRQLPEEGLKFMVYLQKENIIDESGMPKERFSAEFPKEGPSILRIQQVVRGDSAAYFCASSPRDRFNTGELFFGEGSRLTVL.

The chain employs TRBV3-1 (or the pseudogene TRBV3-2) and TRBJ1-1, with D perhaps matching TRBD1 (5 bases). The CDR3 sequence is 16 residues long. Per germline, CDR1 LGHDT and CDR2 YNNKEL (reference sequence). The ends were cut back, 0 bases at V and 3 bases at J, with 14 bases in the middle. Here the CDR3 DNA reads TGTGCCAGCAGCCAAGATCCCGAGACAGTCCACACTGAAGCTTTCTTT. Residues: CASSQDPETVHTEAFF.

The V call is TRBV30, the J call TRBJ2-1; tentatively, D is TRBD2 (6 bases). Deletions cut 0 bases from V and 0 bases from J, with 12 bases between. Germline V CDR1 and CDR2: GTSNPN, SVGIG (reference sequence). The CDR3 loop spans 16 amino acids. CDR3 nucleotides: TGTGCCTGGAGTGTACGACACGGGAGCTCCTACAATGAGCAGTTCTTC. Its protein is CAWSVRHGSSYNEQFF.

The genes are TRBV5-1 and TRBJ2-1; D perhaps matches TRBD2 (5 bases). The CDR3 contains 14 residues. With 0 bases removed from V and 4 bases from J, the gap between germline ends came to 8 bases. CDR1 is SGHRS and CDR2 is YFSETQ in the germline V gene. In nucleotides, the CDR3 is TGCGCCAGCAGCTTGGACCGGGGTTACAATGAGCAGTTCTTC. It specifies CASSLDRGYNEQFF. Using reference TRBV5-1 and TRBJ2-1 for the parts outside the CDR3, the full variable domain is KAGVTQTPRYLIKTRGQQVTLSCSPISGHRSVSWYQQTPGQGLQFLFEYFSETQRNKGNFPGRFSGRQFSNSRSEMNVSTLELGDSALYLCASSLDRGYNEQFFGPGTRLTVL.

The rearrangement joins TRBV11-3 to TRBJ2-3, with D maybe TRBD2 (6 bases). V was pared by 7 bases and J by 4 bases, with 24 bases between. The CDR3 runs 17 residues. Per the germline V gene, CDR1 is SGHNT and CDR2 is YENEEA. The CDR3: CASTQWAGWNIADTQYF. The CDR3 DNA sequence: TGTGCCAGCACCCAATGGGCGGGGTGGAATATCGCAGATACGCAGTATTTT.

The chain recombines TRBV5-6 with TRBJ2-1; TRBD1 matches 10 bases. Germline CDR1 is SGHDT and CDR2 is YYEEEE. The CDR3 is made up of 17 amino acids. The ends lost 0 bases at V and 5 bases at J; junction bases unmatched: 8. In DNA form, the CDR3 reads TGTGCCAGCAGCTTGGTTCGGGGACAGGGGCGTAACAATGAGCAGTTCTTC. Amino acid sequence: CASSLVRGQGRNNEQFF.

The CDR3 nucleotides are TGTGCCAGCAGACCTTGGGGGGACAGGGAAGACTATGGCTACACCTTC. This sequence encodes CASRPWGDREDYGYTF. The chain links TRBV27 to TRBJ1-2, with 9 bases matching TRBD1. The CDR3 extends over 16 amino acids. J gave up 3 bases and V 6 bases, and 11 bases lay outside the gene matches. From germline, CDR1 is MNHEY and CDR2 SMNVEV (reference sequence).

This clone was detected once. The chain is built from TRBV10-3 and TRBJ1-2; maybe TRBD1 (5 bases). Between the trimmed V and J ends, which lost 2 bases and 8 bases, there was a span of 9 bases. CDR3 size: 12 residues. Germline V gene lookup returns CDR1 ENHRY and CDR2 SYGVKD. The CDR3, as DNA: TGTGCCATCAGTGAGGGAGGGGACGGCTACACCTTC. It specifies CAISEGGDGYTF.

This chain joins TRBV2 and TRBJ2-2, with 12 nucleotides matching TRBD1. Losses at the gene ends were 10 bases for V and 4 bases for J; bases not matched to a gene: 4. Germline assignment: CDR1 SNHLY and CDR2 FYNNEI. The CDR3 contains 14 residues. CDR3 protein: CATGQGAFTGELFF. DNA of the CDR3: TGTGCCACGGGACAGGGGGCCTTCACCGGGGAGCTGTTTTTT.

V gene TRBV19 combines with J gene TRBJ1-1; D may be TRBD1 (5 bases). The CDR3 contains 13 residues. V was trimmed by 6 bases and J by 5 bases, leaving 13 bases between them. The germline V gene has CDR1 LNHDA and CDR2 SQIVND (reference sequence). The chain's CDR3 is CASRSPGRTEAFF. The CDR3 nucleotides read TGTGCCAGTAGAAGCCCAGGGAGGACTGAAGCTTTCTTT.